The entry below describes one TCR beta chain. The data originate from a study of blood T cell repertoires in COVID-19. As processed by the authors: By means of reference gene primer amplification, nucleated cell counts were estimated. The data were produced by immunoSEQ multiplex PCR, yet TCRdb's version contains in-frame clones alone and is incomplete. The V and J calls and the clone size are those of that table, but D and trimming were determined from the DNA. The sample shows tens of thousands of clones, 80% to 90% of them seen only once. This CDR3 is built from 11 residues. Trimming took 6 bases from V and 3 from J, leaving 5 bases between them. Looked up from germline, CDR1 is LNHDA and CDR2 is SQIVND (reference sequence).

The clonotype was recovered from an elderly woman with active or convalescent COVID-19. The sample taken for sequencing was peripheral blood. The chain couples TRBV19 to TRBJ1-1; tentatively, D is TRBD1 (5 bases). The CDR3 DNA reads TGTGCCAGTAGCAGGGACACTGAAGCTTTCTTT. Encoded protein: CASSRDTEAFF.